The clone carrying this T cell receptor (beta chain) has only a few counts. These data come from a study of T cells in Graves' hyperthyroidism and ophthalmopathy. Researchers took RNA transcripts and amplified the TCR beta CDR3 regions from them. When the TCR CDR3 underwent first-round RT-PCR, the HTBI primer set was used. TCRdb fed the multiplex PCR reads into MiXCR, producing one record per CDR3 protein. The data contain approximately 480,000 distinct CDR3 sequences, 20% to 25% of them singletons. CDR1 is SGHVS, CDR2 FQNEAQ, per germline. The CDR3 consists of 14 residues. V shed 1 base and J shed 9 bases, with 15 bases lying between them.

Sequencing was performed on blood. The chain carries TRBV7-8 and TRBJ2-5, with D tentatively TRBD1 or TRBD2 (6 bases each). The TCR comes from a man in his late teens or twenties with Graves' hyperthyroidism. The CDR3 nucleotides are TGTGCCAGCAGCTTAGTACGGGGGCCGGGGTCCCAGTACTTC. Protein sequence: CASSLVRGPGSQYF.